This T cell receptor (beta chain) was sequenced in a study of blood T cell repertoires in COVID-19. The CDR3 runs to 16 residues. V was shortened by 4 bases and J by 1 base, with 15 bases between the two germline ends. The germline CDR1 and CDR2 sequences are SGHNT and YYREEE (reference sequence). In the source study's methods: Reference gene primer amplification yielded estimated nucleated cell counts. Sequencing was performed with immunoSEQ multiplex PCR; in TCRdb, only in-frame clones are kept and a portion is missing. From that table come the V and J calls and clone size; the DNA was used to work out D and trimming. Of about 180,000 clones listed, 70% to 90% are singletons.

This rearrangement joins TRBV5-4 to TRBJ2-1; D possibly corresponds to TRBD2 (6 bases). The source material was peripheral blood. The TCR sequence derives from a woman aged 25 to 39 with acute or convalescent COVID-19. DNA for the CDR3: TGTGCCAGCAGCAGAATTTACCTAGCGTCCTACAATGAGCAGTTCTTC. Translated: CASSRIYLASYNEQFF.